A single TCR beta chain is shown here with its context. The data originate from a study of technical replicates of blood from a handful of donors. The CDR3 covers 13 residues. V was cut by 10 bases and J by 1 base, with 13 bases left in between. Germline assignment: CDR1 ENHRY and CDR2 SYGVKD. Produced via immunoSEQ multiplex PCR; TCRdb's table is partial and in-frame only. The profile covers some 13,000 clones, with more than 85% appearing a single time and 7% to 9% taken by the ten largest. Input material: PBMCs. This chain uses TRBV10-3 with TRBJ1-2, with unresolved D. This clonotype was sampled from a human donor in good health. The CDR3 region has the DNA TGTGCCACCCGGGAGGGCCGTAACTATGGCTACACCTTC. This encodes CATREGRNYGYTF.